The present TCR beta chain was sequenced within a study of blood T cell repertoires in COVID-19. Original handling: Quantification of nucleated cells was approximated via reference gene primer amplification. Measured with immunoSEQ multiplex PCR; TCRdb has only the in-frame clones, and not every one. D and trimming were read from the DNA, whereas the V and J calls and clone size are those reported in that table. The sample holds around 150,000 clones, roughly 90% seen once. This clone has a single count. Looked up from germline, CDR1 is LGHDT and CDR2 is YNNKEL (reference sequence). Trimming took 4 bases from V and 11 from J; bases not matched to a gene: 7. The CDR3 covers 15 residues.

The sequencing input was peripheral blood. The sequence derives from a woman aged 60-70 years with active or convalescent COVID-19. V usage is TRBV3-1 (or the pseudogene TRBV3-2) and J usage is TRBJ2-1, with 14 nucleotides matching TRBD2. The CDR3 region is CASSRWTSGGKKQFF. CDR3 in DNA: TGTGCCAGCAGCCGGTGGACTAGCGGGGGGAAGAAGCAGTTCTTC.